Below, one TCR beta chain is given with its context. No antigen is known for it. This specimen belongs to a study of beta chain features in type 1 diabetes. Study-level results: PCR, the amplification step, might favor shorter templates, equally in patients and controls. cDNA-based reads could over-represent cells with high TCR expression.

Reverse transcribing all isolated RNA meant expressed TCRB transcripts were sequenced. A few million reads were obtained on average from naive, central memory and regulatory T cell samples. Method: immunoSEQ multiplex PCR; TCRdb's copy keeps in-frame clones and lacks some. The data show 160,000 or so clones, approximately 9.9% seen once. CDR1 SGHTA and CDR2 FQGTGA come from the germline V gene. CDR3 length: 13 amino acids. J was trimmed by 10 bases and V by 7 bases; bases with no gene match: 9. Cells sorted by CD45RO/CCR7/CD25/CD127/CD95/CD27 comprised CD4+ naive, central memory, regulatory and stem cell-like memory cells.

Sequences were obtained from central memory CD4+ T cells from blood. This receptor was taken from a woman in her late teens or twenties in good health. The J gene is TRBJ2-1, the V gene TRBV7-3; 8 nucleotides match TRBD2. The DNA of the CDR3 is TGTGCCAGCACTCTCACGGCGGGGGGCGAGCAGTTCTTC. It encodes CASTLTAGGEQFF.